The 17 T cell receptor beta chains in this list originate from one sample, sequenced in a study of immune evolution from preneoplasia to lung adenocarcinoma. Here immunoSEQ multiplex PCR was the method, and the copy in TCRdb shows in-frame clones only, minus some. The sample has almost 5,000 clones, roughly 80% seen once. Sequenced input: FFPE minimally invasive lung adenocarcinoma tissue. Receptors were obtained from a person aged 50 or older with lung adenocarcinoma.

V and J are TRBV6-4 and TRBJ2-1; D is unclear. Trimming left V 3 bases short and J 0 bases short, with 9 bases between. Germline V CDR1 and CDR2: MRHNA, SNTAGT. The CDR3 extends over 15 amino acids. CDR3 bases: TGTGCCAGCAGTGAACAGCATAGCTCCTACAATGAGCAGTTCTTC. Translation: CASSEQHSSYNEQFF.

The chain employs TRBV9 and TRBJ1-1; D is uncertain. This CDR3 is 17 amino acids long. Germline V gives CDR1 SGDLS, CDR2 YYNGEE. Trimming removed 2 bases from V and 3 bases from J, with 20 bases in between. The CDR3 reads CASSVLSGAGSDTEAFF. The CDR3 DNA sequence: TGTGCCAGCAGCGTCCTTTCTGGCGCCGGTTCGGACACTGAAGCTTTCTTT.

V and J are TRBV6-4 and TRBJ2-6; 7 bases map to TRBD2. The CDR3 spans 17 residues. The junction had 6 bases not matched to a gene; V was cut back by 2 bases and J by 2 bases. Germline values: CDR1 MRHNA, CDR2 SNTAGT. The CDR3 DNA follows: TGTGCCAGCAGTGACGGCGGGAGTACTACTGGGGCCAACGTCCTGACTTTC. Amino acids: CASSDGGSTTGANVLTF.

CDR3 sequence: CASSEDFGGPGSPLHF. For the CDR3, the DNA is TGTGCCAGCAGTGAAGATTTTGGGGGCCCGGGATCACCCCTCCACTTT. The V gene is TRBV2, the J gene TRBJ1-6, with D maybe TRBD1 (6 bases). Germline V gene sequence: CDR1 SNHLY, CDR2 FYNNEI. The length of the CDR3 is 16 residues. V lost 1 base to trimming and J lost 10 bases, with 17 bases between them.

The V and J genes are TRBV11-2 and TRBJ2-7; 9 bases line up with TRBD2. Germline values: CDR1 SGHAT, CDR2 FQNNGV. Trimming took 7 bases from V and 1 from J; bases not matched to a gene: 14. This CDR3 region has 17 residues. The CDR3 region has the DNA TGTGCCAGCACCTCACCTACCGGGACTAGCAAATCCTACGAGCAGTACTTC. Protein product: CASTSPTGTSKSYEQYF. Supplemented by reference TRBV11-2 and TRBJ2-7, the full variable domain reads EAGVAQSPRYKIIEKRQSVAFWCNPISGHATLYWYQQILGQGPKLLIQFQNNGVVDDSQLPKDRFSAERLKGVDSTLKIQPAKLEDSAVYLCASTSPTGTSKSYEQYFGPGTRLTVT.

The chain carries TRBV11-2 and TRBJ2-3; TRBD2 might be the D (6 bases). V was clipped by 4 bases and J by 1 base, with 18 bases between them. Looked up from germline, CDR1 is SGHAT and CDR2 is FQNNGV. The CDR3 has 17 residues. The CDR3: CASSSGVGGEGTDTQYF. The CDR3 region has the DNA TGTGCCAGCAGCTCGGGGGTCGGTGGCGAGGGCACAGATACGCAGTATTTT.

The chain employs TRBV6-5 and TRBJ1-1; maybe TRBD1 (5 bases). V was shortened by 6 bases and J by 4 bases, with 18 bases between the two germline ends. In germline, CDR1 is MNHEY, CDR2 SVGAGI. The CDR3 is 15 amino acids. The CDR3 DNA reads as TGTGCCAGCAGCTACCCTCAGGGCGCGAGCACTGAAGCTTTCTTT. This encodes CASSYPQGASTEAFF.

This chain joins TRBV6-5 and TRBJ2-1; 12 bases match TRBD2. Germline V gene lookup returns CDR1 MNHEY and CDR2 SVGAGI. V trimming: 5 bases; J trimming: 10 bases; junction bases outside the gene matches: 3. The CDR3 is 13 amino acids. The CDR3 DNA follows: TGTGCCAGCAGTACCGGACTAGCGGGAGAGCAGTTCTTC. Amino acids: CASSTGLAGEQFF.

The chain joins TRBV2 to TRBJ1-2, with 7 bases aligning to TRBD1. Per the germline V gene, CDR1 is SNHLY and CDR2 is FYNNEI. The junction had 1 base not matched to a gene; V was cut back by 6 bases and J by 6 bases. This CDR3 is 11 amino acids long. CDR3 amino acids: CASRTGDGYTF. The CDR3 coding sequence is TGTGCCAGCAGAACAGGGGATGGCTACACCTTC.

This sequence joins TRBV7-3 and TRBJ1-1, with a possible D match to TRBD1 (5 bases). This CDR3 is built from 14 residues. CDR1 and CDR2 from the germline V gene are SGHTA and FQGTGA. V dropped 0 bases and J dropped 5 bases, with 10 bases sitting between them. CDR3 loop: CASSLTGTATEAFF. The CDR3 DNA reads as TGTGCCAGCAGCTTAACCGGGACGGCTACTGAAGCTTTCTTT. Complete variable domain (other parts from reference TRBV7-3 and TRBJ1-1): GAGVSQTPSNKVTEKGKYVELRCDPISGHTALYWYRQSLGQGPEFLIYFQGTGAADDSGLPNDRFFAVRPEGSVSTLKIQRTERGDSAVYLCASSLTGTATEAFFGQGTRLTVV.

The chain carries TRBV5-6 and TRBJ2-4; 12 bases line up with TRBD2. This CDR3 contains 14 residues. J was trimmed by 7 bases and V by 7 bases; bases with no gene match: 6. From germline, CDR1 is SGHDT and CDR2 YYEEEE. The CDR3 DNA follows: TGTGCCAGCGAACTAGCGGGGGGCCACAACATTCAGTACTTC. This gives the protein CASELAGGHNIQYF. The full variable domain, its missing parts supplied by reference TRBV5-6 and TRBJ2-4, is DAGVTQSPTHLIKTRGQQVTLRCSPKSGHDTVSWYQQALGQGPQFIFQYYEEEERQRGNFPDRFSGHQFPNYSSELNVNALLLGDSALYLCASELAGGHNIQYFGAGTRLSVL.

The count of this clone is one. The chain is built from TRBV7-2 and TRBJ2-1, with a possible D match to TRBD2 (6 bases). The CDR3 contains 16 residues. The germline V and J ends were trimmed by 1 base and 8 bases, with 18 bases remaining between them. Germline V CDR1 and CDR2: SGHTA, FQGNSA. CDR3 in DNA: TGTGCCAGCAGCTTAGATGTGTCGGGACTCGGGGATGAGCAGTTCTTC. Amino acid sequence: CASSLDVSGLGDEQFF.

CDR3: CASKGAGANVLTF. CDR3 DNA sequence: TGTGCCAGCAAAGGGGCTGGGGCCAACGTCCTGACTTTC. The chain links TRBV28 to TRBJ2-6; perhaps TRBD1 as D (5 bases). CDR1 is MDHEN and CDR2 is SYDVKM in the germline V gene. With 7 bases removed from V and 2 bases from J, the gap between germline ends came to 6 bases. The CDR3 is made up of 13 amino acids.

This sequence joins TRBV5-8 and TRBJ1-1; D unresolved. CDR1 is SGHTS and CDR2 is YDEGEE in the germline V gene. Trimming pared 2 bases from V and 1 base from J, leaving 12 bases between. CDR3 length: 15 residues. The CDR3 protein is CASSFWRASNTEAFF. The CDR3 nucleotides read TGTGCCAGCAGCTTTTGGCGGGCCTCGAACACTGAAGCTTTCTTT.

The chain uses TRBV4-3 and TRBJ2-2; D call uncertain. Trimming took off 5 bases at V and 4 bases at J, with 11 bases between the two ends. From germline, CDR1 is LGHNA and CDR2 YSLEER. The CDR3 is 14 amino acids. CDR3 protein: CASSGSSGTGELFF. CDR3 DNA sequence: TGCGCCAGCAGCGGAAGCTCGGGCACCGGGGAGCTGTTTTTT.

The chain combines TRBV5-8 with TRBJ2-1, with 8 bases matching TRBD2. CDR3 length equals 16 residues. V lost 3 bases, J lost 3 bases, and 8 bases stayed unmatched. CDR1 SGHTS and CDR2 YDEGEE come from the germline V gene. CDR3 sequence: CASSSGREVNYNEQFF. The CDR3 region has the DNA TGTGCCAGCAGCTCTGGGCGGGAGGTTAACTACAATGAGCAGTTCTTC. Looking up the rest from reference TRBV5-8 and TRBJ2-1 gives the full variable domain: EAGVTQSPTHLIKTRGQQATLRCSPISGHTSVYWYQQALGLGLQFLLWYDEGEERNRGNFPPRFSGRQFPNYSSELNVNALELEDSALYLCASSSGREVNYNEQFFGPGTRLTVL.

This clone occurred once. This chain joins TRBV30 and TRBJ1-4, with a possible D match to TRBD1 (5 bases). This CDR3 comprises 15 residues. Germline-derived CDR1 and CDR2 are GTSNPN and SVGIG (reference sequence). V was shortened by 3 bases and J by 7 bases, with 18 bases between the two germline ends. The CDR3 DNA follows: TGTGCCTGGAGGGGGGGGTCGAGATCAGGTGAAAAACTGTTTTTT. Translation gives CAWRGGSRSGEKLFF. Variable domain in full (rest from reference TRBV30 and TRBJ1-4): SQTIHQWPATLVQPVGSPLSLECTVEGTSNPNLYWYRQAAGRGLQLLFYSVGIGQISSEVPQNLSASRPQDRQFILSSKKLLLSDSGFYLCAWRGGSRSGEKLFFGSGTQLSVL.